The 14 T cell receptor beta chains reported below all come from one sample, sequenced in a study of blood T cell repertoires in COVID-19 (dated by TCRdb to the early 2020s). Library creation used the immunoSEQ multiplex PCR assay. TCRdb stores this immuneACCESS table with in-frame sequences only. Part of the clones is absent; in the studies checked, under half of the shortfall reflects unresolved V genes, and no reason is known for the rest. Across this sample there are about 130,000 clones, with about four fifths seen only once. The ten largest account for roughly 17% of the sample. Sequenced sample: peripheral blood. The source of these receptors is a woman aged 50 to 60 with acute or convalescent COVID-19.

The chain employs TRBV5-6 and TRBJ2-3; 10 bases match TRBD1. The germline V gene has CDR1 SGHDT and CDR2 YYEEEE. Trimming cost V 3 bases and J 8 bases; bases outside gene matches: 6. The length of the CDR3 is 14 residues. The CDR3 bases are TGTGCCAGCAGCTGGACAGGGGGATACTTTACGCAGTATTTT. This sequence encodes CASSWTGGYFTQYF.

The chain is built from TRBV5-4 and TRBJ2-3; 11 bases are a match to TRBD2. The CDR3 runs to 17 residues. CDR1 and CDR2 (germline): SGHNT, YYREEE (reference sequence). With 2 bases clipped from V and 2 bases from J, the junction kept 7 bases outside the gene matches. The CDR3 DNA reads TGTGCCAGCAGCTTAAGTAGCGGGGGGGACTACACAGATACGCAGTATTTT. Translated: CASSLSSGGDYTDTQYF. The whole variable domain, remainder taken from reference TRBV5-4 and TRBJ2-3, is ETGVTQSPTHLIKTRGQQVTLRCSSQSGHNTVSWYQQALGQGPQFIFQYYREEENGRGNFPPRFSGLQFPNYSSELNVNALELDDSALYLCASSLSSGGDYTDTQYFGPGTRLTVL.

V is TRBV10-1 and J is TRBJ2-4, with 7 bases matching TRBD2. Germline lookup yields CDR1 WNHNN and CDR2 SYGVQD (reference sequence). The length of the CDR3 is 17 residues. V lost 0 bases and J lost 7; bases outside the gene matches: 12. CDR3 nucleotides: TGCGCCAGCAGTGAGTCCCCCCCTAGCGGATCTAGGAACATTCAGTACTTC. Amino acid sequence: CASSESPPSGSRNIQYF.

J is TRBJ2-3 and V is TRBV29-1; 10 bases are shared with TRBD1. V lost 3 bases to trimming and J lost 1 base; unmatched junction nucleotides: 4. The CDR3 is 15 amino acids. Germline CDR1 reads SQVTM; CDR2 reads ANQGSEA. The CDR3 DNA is TGCAGCGTTGATGACAGGGGGCTTGGCACAGATACGCAGTATTTT. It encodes CSVDDRGLGTDTQYF.

The CDR3 coding sequence is TGCAGCGCCGGAAGACAGGGGAACACTGAAGCTTTCTTT. As protein: CSAGRQGNTEAFF. This sequence joins TRBV29-1 and TRBJ1-1, with TRBD1 matching 7 bases. V was pared by 7 bases and J by 1 base, with 6 bases of the junction left unmatched. Germline CDR1 and CDR2: SQVTM and ANQGSEA. The CDR3 contains 13 residues.

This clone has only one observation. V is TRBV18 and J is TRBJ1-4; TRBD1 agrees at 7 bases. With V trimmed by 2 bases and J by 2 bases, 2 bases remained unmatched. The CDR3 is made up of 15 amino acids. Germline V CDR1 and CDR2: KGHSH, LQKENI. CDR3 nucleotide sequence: TGTGCCAGCTCACCAACGGACAGGACTAATGAAAAACTGTTTTTT. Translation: CASSPTDRTNEKLFF.

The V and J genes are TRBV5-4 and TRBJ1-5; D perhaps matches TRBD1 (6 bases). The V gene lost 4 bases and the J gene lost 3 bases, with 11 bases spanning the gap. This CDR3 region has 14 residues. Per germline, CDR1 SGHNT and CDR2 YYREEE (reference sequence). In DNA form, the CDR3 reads TGTGCCAGCAGCCCCGGGACAACCAATCAGCCCCAGCATTTT. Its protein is CASSPGTTNQPQHF.

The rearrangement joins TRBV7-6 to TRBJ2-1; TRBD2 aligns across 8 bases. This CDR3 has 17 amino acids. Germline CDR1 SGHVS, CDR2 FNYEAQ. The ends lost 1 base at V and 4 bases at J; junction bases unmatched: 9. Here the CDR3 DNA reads TGTGCCAGCAGCTTAGTTTCGGGGGGGGGTTCATACAATGAGCAGTTCTTC. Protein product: CASSLVSGGGSYNEQFF. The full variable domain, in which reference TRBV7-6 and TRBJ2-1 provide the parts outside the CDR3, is GAGVSQSPRYKVTKRGQDVALRCDPISGHVSLYWYRQALGQGPEFLTYFNYEAQQDKSGLPNDRFSAERPEGSISTLTIQRTEQRDSAMYRCASSLVSGGGSYNEQFFGPGTRLTVL.

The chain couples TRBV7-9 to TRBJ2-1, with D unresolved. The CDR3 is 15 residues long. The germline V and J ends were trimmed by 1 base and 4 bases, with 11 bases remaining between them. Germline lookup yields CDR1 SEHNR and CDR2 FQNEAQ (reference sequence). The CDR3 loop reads CASSLVQREYNEQFF. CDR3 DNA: TGTGCCAGCAGCTTAGTACAGAGAGAGTACAATGAGCAGTTCTTC.

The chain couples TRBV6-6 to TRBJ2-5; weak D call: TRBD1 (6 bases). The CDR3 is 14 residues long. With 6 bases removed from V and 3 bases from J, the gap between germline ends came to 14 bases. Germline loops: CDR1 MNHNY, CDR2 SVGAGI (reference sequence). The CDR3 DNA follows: TGTGCCAGCAGCTTGGGACACGGGAAAGAGACCCAGTACTTC. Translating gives CASSLGHGKETQYF.

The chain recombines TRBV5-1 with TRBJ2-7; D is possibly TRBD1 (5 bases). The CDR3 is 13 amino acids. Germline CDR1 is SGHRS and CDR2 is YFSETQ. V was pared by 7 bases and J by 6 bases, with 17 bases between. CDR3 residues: CASDAGTGSEQYF. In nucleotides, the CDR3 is TGCGCCAGCGACGCCGGTACAGGCAGCGAGCAGTACTTC.

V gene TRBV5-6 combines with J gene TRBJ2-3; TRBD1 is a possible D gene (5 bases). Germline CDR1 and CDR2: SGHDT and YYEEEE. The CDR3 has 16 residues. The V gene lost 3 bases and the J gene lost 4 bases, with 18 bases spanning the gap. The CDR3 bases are TGTGCCAGCAGCTCCAATAAGGGGCTGAGTGCAGATACGCAGTATTTT. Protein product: CASSSNKGLSADTQYF.

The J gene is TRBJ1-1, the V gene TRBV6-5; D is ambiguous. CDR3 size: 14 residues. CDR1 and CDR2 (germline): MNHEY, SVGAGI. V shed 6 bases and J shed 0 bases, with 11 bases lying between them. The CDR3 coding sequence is TGTGCCAGCAGGAAGACAAATATGAACACTGAAGCTTTCTTT. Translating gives CASRKTNMNTEAFF.

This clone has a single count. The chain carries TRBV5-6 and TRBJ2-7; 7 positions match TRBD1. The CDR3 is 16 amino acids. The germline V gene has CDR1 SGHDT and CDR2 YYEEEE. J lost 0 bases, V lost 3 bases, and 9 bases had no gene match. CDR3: CASSSPRTGGSYEQYF. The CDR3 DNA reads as TGTGCCAGCAGCTCCCCCCGGACAGGCGGCTCCTACGAGCAGTACTTC.